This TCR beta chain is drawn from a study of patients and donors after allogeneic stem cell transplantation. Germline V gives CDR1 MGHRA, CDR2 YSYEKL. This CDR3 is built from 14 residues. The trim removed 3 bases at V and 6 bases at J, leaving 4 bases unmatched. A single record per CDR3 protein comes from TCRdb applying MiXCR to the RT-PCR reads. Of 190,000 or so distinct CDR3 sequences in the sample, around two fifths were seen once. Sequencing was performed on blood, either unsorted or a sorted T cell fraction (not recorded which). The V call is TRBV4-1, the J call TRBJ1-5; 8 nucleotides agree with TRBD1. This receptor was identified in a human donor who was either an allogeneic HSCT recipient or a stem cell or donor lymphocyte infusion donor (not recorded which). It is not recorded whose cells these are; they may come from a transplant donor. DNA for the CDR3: TGCGCCAGCAGCCATGACAGGGGTGGTCAGCCCCAGCATTTT. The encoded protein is CASSHDRGGQPQHF.